One T cell receptor beta chain is described in this entry. What it recognizes is unknown. Trimming took off 2 bases at V and 9 bases at J, with 11 bases between the two ends. CDR1 is MDHEN and CDR2 is SYDVKM in the germline V gene. The CDR3 consists of 14 residues. This sample was taken from a study of shared clonotypes between healthy human individuals. Clones were sequenced by immunoSEQ multiplex PCR, and TCRdb holds only the in-frame ones, with some missing. The sample lists about 550,000 clones, nearly 97% seen once, with around 0.097% in the top ten. Findings of the study overall: Rarefaction curves obtained for sorted subsets showed sequencing incomplete despite large depth.

Naive CD8 cells comprised CD45RO-negative, CCR7-positively selected cells, excluding terminally differentiated effector memory CD45RA+ cells. The rearrangement links TRBV28 to TRBJ1-6; D perhaps matches TRBD1 (6 bases). The sample consisted of naive CD8+ T cells sorted from blood. This receptor was identified in a woman between 25 and 40 years old in good health. CDR3 in DNA: TGTGCCAGCAGTTTAAGGGGGTTCCTTTCACCCCTCCACTTT. Translated: CASSLRGFLSPLHF.